This T cell receptor (beta chain) was identified during a study of blood T cells in healthy people across ages. V lost 7 bases to trimming and J lost 7 bases, with 17 bases between them. This CDR3 comprises 15 residues. CDR1 and CDR2 (germline): WSHSY, SAAADI. Through a sample-barcoded 5' primer and a J-beta primer mix, a second PCR was run for roughly 6 to 12 cycles. TCRdb reprocessed the 5' RACE reads with MiXCR, giving one entry per CDR3 protein. This table has about 1,600,000 distinct CDR3 sequences, 40% to 50% appearing once. This clonotype has more than one count but fewer than ten. The J gene is TRBJ1-6, the V gene TRBV10-2; D might be TRBD1 (5 bases). The TCR sequence derives from a woman under 30 in good health. Sequenced: blood. The chain's CDR3 is CASTDRIQRNSPLHF. The CDR3 DNA follows: TGCGCCAGCACTGACAGAATACAACGGAATTCACCCCTCCACTTT.